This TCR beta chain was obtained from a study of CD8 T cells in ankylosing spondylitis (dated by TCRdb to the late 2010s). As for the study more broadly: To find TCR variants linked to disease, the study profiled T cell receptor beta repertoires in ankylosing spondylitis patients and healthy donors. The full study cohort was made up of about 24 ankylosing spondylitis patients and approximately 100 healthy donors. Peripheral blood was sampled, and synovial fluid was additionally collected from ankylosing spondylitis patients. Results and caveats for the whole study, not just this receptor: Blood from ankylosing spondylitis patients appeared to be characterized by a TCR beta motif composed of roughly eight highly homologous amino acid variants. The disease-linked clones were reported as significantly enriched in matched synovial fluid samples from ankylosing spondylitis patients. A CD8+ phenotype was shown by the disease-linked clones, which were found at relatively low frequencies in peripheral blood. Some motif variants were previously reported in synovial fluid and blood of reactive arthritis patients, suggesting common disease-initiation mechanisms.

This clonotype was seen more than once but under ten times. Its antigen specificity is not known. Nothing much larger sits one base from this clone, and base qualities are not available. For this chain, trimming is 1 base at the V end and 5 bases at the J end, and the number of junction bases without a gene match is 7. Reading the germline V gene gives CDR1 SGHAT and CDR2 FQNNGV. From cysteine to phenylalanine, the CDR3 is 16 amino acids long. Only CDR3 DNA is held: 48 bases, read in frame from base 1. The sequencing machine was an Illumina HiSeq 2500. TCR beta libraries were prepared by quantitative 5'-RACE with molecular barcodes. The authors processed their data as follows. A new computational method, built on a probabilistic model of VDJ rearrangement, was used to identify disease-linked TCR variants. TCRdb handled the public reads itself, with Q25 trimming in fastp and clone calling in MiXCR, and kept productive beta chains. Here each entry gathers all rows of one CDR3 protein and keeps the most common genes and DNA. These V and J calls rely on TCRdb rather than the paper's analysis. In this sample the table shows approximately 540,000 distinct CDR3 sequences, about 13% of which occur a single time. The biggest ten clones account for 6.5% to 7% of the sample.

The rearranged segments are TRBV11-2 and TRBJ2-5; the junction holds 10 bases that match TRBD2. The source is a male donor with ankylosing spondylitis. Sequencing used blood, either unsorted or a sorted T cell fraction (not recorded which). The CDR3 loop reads CASSLAGLAPLETQYF. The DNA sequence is TGTGCCAGCAGCTTAGCGGGACTAGCGCCCCTGGAGACCCAGTACTTC.